This TCR beta chain stems from a study of T cell repertoires in ileal Crohn's disease. In the study overall: Less than 45% were active smokers at surgery; median disease duration was around 7.9 years. Every patient was operated on for stricturing (about 60%) or penetrating (39%) complications.

CDR1 is SGHTA and CDR2 is FQGNSA in the germline V gene. Trimming pared 3 bases from V and 5 bases from J, leaving 10 bases between. This CDR3 comprises 13 residues. Study-wide findings and caveats: Active smokers at surgery had more clonal expansions than non-smokers.

Only in-frame clones appear in the TCRdb table, and some are missing; sequencing was by immunoSEQ multiplex PCR. The repertoire holds under 7,500 clones, about 95% seen once, with around 0.31% in the top ten. Adults with ileal or ileocolonic Crohn's disease and an indication for resection were eligible. This clone was seen only once. Its antigen is still unknown. The sequencing sample was made of ileal tissue. This TCR was recovered from an adult with Crohn's disease. This rearrangement joins TRBV7-2 to TRBJ2-5; tentatively, D is TRBD2 (5 bases). The CDR3 sequence is CASSLFSGETQYF. In DNA form, the CDR3 reads TGTGCCAGCAGCTTGTTTTCGGGGGAGACCCAGTACTTC.